These 19 T cell receptor beta chains originate from one sample sequenced in a study of siplizumab effects on memory and regulatory T cells. Libraries were prepared by immunoSEQ multiplex PCR; TCRdb keeps only in-frame clonotypes and omits some of them. The sample lists under 100,000 clones; around 94% were seen once. Material for sequencing was non-Treg CD4+ T cells sorted from blood. These receptors were collected from a human donor in good health.

In its sample, this clone was seen once. The rearrangement joins TRBV28 to TRBJ2-1; tentative D call: TRBD2 (6 bases). V lost 6 bases and J 7 bases, leaving 22 bases between the germline ends. This CDR3 region has 16 residues. Per the germline V gene, CDR1 is MDHEN and CDR2 is SYDVKM. The CDR3 region is CASRNRFRDFTNEQFF. The DNA for the CDR3 is TGTGCCAGCAGAAATCGCTTCAGGGACTTTACGAATGAGCAGTTCTTC. The full variable domain, its missing parts supplied by reference TRBV28 and TRBJ2-1, is DVKVTQSSRYLVKRTGEKVFLECVQDMDHENMFWYRQDPGLGLRLIYFSYDVKMKEKGDIPEGYSVSREKKERFSLILESASTNQTSMYLCASRNRFRDFTNEQFFGPGTRLTVL.

The rearrangement uses TRBV28 and TRBJ1-2; D gene uncertain. The CDR3 has 13 amino acids. CDR1 MDHEN and CDR2 SYDVKM come from the germline V gene. Trimming left V 2 bases short and J 5 bases short, with 9 bases between. In nucleotides, the CDR3 is TGTGCCAGCAGTTTAAGTCTGCTTTATGGCTACACCTTC. It specifies CASSLSLLYGYTF.

V is TRBV28 and J is TRBJ1-5; tentative D call: TRBD1 (5 bases). The V and J ends lost 5 bases and 7 bases respectively, with 15 bases between them. The CDR3 covers 14 residues. CDR1 is MDHEN and CDR2 is SYDVKM in the germline V gene. The chain's CDR3 is CASSLRDGQQPQHF. The CDR3 region has the DNA TGTGCCAGCAGTCTCCGGGACGGCCAACAGCCCCAGCATTTT.

The chain carries TRBV9 and TRBJ1-5; 7 nucleotides line up with TRBD1. CDR1 is SGDLS, CDR2 YYNGEE, per germline. CDR3 length equals 14 residues. V was pared by 7 bases and J by 7 bases, with 11 bases of the junction left unmatched. CDR3 DNA: TGTGCCAGCTCTCAAGAGGGGGCTGGCCAGCCCCAGCATTTT. Amino acids: CASSQEGAGQPQHF.

V is TRBV25-1 and J is TRBJ2-1; D could derive from TRBD1 or TRBD2 (5 bases each). The CDR3 runs to 18 residues. With 3 bases removed from V and 0 bases from J, the gap between germline ends came to 18 bases. The germline CDR1 and CDR2 sequences are MGHDK and SYGVNS. CDR3 protein: CASSDRGPGRSSYNEQFF. DNA of the CDR3: TGTGCCAGCAGTGATAGAGGCCCGGGACGAAGCTCCTACAATGAGCAGTTCTTC.

V is TRBV7-9 and J is TRBJ2-7; D is possibly TRBD1 (5 bases). The CDR3 spans 16 residues. Per germline, CDR1 SEHNR and CDR2 FQNEAQ (reference sequence). V gave up 1 base and J gave up 5 bases, with 18 bases separating them. The CDR3 loop is CASSLGNTGPRDEQYF. DNA for the CDR3: TGTGCCAGCAGCTTAGGCAATACAGGCCCTCGGGACGAGCAGTACTTC.

The chain has TRBV18 and TRBJ2-7; D uncertain. From germline, CDR1 is KGHSH and CDR2 LQKENI. With 1 base removed from V and 1 base from J, the gap between germline ends came to 11 bases. The CDR3 spans 15 residues. CDR3 sequence: CASSPQLSQSYEQYF. CDR3 bases: TGTGCCAGCTCACCACAATTAAGCCAGTCCTACGAGCAGTACTTC.

This sequence joins TRBV5-5 and TRBJ1-2, with D maybe TRBD1 (5 bases). The germline gives CDR1 SGHKS, CDR2 YYEKEE (reference sequence). This CDR3 has 14 residues. The V end lost 4 bases, the J end lost 7 bases, and 17 bases lay between the germline ends. DNA for the CDR3: TGTGCCAGCAGCCAGGCAGGGTTAATTGGTGGCTACACCTTC. This gives the protein CASSQAGLIGGYTF.

The CDR3 nucleotides are TGTGCCAGCAGCCCCCCTAGCGGGAGGATCTCCTACGAGCAGTACTTC. Amino acid sequence: CASSPPSGRISYEQYF. The chain couples TRBV7-9 to TRBJ2-7; 11 nucleotides line up with TRBD2. Per the germline V gene, CDR1 is SEHNR and CDR2 is FQNEAQ (reference sequence). The CDR3 covers 16 residues. V lost 5 bases and J lost 0; bases outside the gene matches: 6. Complete variable domain (other parts from reference TRBV7-9 and TRBJ2-7): DTGVSQNPRHKITKRGQNVTFRCDPISEHNRLYWYRQTLGQGPEFLTYFQNEAQLEKSRLLSDRFSAERPKGSFSTLEIQRTEQGDSAMYLCASSPPSGRISYEQYFGPGTRLTVT.

This clone was seen a single time. The CDR3, as DNA: TGTGCCAGCAGCCCCGAGCGGTCCGGGACAGGGGTTACAGATACGCAGTATTTT. Translated: CASSPERSGTGVTDTQYF. V gene TRBV7-9 combines with J gene TRBJ2-3; the match to TRBD1 covers 10 bases. The CDR3 is 18 residues long. The V segment lost 5 bases and the J segment 3 bases; nucleotides outside the gene matches: 14. Germline loops: CDR1 SEHNR, CDR2 FQNEAQ (reference sequence).

This chain connects TRBV10-1 to TRBJ2-7, with 7 bases matching TRBD1. Losses at the gene ends were 7 bases for V and 5 bases for J; bases not matched to a gene: 11. Germline loops: CDR1 WNHNN, CDR2 SYGVQD (reference sequence). The CDR3 covers 14 residues. For the CDR3, the DNA is TGCGCCAGCACCCCGACAGGGCAGCCTCACGAGCAGTACTTC. Residues: CASTPTGQPHEQYF.

CDR3 in DNA: TGTGCCAGCAGCTCCCCCGGACGGAAAAACATTCAGTACTTC. It is translated as CASSSPGRKNIQYF. The rearrangement uses TRBV6-5 and TRBJ2-4; D remains unclear. Trimming removed 6 bases at V and 4 bases at J, with 13 bases between. The CDR3 spans 14 residues. Per germline, CDR1 MNHEY and CDR2 SVGAGI.

This rearrangement joins TRBV21-1 to TRBJ2-1; the DNA was not used to check the table's D call, TRBD1. TRBV21-1 is listed as a pseudogene. The CDR3 has 16 residues. The CDR3 DNA is TGTGCCAGCAGCAACTCAACACAGATATTTAATTATGAGCAGTTCTTC. Amino acid sequence: CASSNSTQIFNYEQFF.

This chain connects TRBV28 to TRBJ1-4; no firm D call. Germline CDR1 and CDR2: MDHEN and SYDVKM. The CDR3 consists of 13 residues. V was shortened by 5 bases and J by 5 bases, with 9 bases between the two germline ends. In DNA form, the CDR3 reads TGTGCCAGCAGTCGGGCCTCGAATGAAAAACTGTTTTTT. This translates into CASSRASNEKLFF.

V and J are TRBV7-6 and TRBJ2-2; 7 nucleotides align to TRBD2. There are 15 residues in the CDR3. Germline values: CDR1 SGHVS, CDR2 FNYEAQ. The ends lost 5 bases at V and 6 bases at J; junction bases unmatched: 9. Written as DNA, the CDR3 is TGTGCCAGCAGCCTCGGACTAGGCCCGCCCGGGGAGCTGTTTTTT. This encodes CASSLGLGPPGELFF. Full variable domain (outside the CDR3, taken from reference TRBV7-6 and TRBJ2-2): GAGVSQSPRYKVTKRGQDVALRCDPISGHVSLYWYRQALGQGPEFLTYFNYEAQQDKSGLPNDRFSAERPEGSISTLTIQRTEQRDSAMYRCASSLGLGPPGELFFGEGSRLTVL.

This clone showed up just a few times. The chain employs TRBV28 and TRBJ1-1; weak D call: TRBD1 (5 bases). The CDR3 length is 13 residues. Germline assignment: CDR1 MDHEN and CDR2 SYDVKM. The germline V and J ends were trimmed by 5 bases and 0 bases, with 7 bases remaining between them. The CDR3 DNA reads as TGTGCCAGCAGTGGGGGGTTGAACACTGAAGCTTTCTTT. Encoded protein: CASSGGLNTEAFF.

This clone showed up just once. V is TRBV11-2 and J is TRBJ2-2, with a weak D call TRBD1 (5 bases). The V and J ends lost 5 bases and 10 bases respectively, with 14 bases between them. Germline loops: CDR1 SGHAT, CDR2 FQNNGV. The CDR3 is made up of 13 amino acids. DNA for the CDR3: TGTGCCAGCAGCCCAACTCCAGGACAGGAGCTGTTTTTT. Its translation is CASSPTPGQELFF. Using reference TRBV11-2 and TRBJ2-2 for the parts outside the CDR3, the full variable domain is EAGVAQSPRYKIIEKRQSVAFWCNPISGHATLYWYQQILGQGPKLLIQFQNNGVVDDSQLPKDRFSAERLKGVDSTLKIQPAKLEDSAVYLCASSPTPGQELFFGEGSRLTVL.

This clone was seen only once. The V and J genes are TRBV9 and TRBJ2-2; perhaps TRBD2 as D (5 bases). Germline V gene lookup returns CDR1 SGDLS and CDR2 YYNGEE. V was cut by 6 bases and J by 1 base, with 7 bases left in between. The CDR3 is made up of 13 amino acids. The CDR3 spells CASKEENTGELFF. The CDR3 bases are TGTGCCAGCAAGGAGGAGAACACCGGGGAGCTGTTTTTT.

The chain combines TRBV5-4 with TRBJ2-7; 8 bases are a match to TRBD1. CDR1 and CDR2 (germline): SGHNT, YYREEE (reference sequence). This CDR3 is 15 amino acids long. V was pared by 4 bases and J by 4 bases, with 10 bases of the junction left unmatched. The DNA for the CDR3 is TGTGCCAGCAGCGCCCAGGACAGGGCCCCTTACGAGCAGTACTTC. Encoded protein: CASSAQDRAPYEQYF.